A single sample gave rise to the 18 T cell receptor beta chains below, sequenced in a study of cytomegalovirus exposure and HLA in healthy donors (dated 2017 in TCRdb). The library was built by means of the immunoSEQ multiplex PCR assay. The multiplex PCR relied on a mix of 60 forward primers for TCR Vbeta segments and 13 reverse primers for TCR Jbeta segments. TCRdb limited this immuneACCESS table to in-frame rearrangements with V and J called. A share of clones is missing; checked studies link under half to unresolved V genes, and the rest is unexplained. In this sample's table one finds 200,000 to 250,000 clones. The ten most abundant clones make up approximately 0.98% of the sample. Sequencing was performed on PBMCs. The receptors come from a woman aged 25-40 years in good health and CMV-seropositive.

Concerning this clone: Other nucleotide sequences from this sample produce the same CDR3. This rearrangement joins TRBV28 to TRBJ2-3; TRBD1 is a possible D gene (7 bases). The ends were cut back, 6 bases at V and 2 bases at J, with 15 bases in the middle. Germline V gives CDR1 MDHEN, CDR2 SYDVKM. The CDR3 has 15 amino acids. The CDR3 DNA sequence: TGTGCCAGCAGCGCCCAGGGGGGCACCACAGATACGCAGTATTTT. Its protein product is CASSAQGGTTDTQYF.

V gene TRBV6-6 combines with J gene TRBJ2-1; 11 bases are shared with TRBD2. CDR1 MNHNY and CDR2 SVGAGI come from the germline V gene (reference sequence). The V gene end was trimmed by 8 bases and the J gene end by 8 bases; junction bases not matched to a gene: 5. The CDR3 loop spans 13 amino acids. The CDR3 nucleotides read TGTGCCAGCGAACTAGCGGGAGCCGATGAGCAGTTCTTC. This gives the protein CASELAGADEQFF.

The V gene is TRBV6-5, the J gene TRBJ1-2, with D unclear. CDR1 and CDR2 (germline): MNHEY, SVGAGI. This CDR3 contains 15 residues. V shed 5 bases and J shed 4 bases, with 17 bases lying between them. This chain's CDR3 is CASSRRIRRGYGYTF. DNA for the CDR3: TGTGCCAGCAGTCGTCGCATTAGGAGAGGCTATGGCTACACCTTC.

The V call is TRBV5-1, the J call TRBJ2-7; 9 bases fit TRBD1. Per germline, CDR1 SGHRS and CDR2 YFSETQ. The V and J ends lost 0 bases and 6 bases, in that order; junction bases with no gene match: 10. This CDR3 region has 16 residues. The CDR3 sequence is CASSLASQGAFGEQYF. The CDR3 DNA follows: TGCGCCAGCAGCTTGGCCTCACAGGGGGCTTTTGGCGAGCAGTACTTC.

The rearrangement joins TRBV5-1 to TRBJ2-5, with 10 bases matching TRBD1. The junction had 1 base not matched to a gene; V was cut back by 4 bases and J by 1 base. In germline, CDR1 is SGHRS, CDR2 YFSETQ. The length of the CDR3 is 14 residues. CDR3 amino acids: CASSRTGGQETQYF. As DNA, the CDR3 is TGCGCCAGCAGCCGGACAGGGGGCCAAGAGACCCAGTACTTC. Full variable domain (rest looked up from reference TRBV5-1 and TRBJ2-5): KAGVTQTPRYLIKTRGQQVTLSCSPISGHRSVSWYQQTPGQGLQFLFEYFSETQRNKGNFPGRFSGRQFSNSRSEMNVSTLELGDSALYLCASSRTGGQETQYFGPGTRLLVL.

The rearrangement links TRBV28 to TRBJ1-2, with TRBD1 matching over 9 bases. CDR1 MDHEN and CDR2 SYDVKM come from the germline V gene. Trimming at V came to 2 bases and at J to 8 bases, leaving 6 bases not matched to a gene. The CDR3 contains 14 residues. The CDR3 DNA sequence: TGTGCCAGCAGTTTAGGGGACAGGGTTACGGGCTACACCTTC. It translates to CASSLGDRVTGYTF.

The chain recombines TRBV7-9 with TRBJ2-3, with D unresolved. Germline CDR1 is SEHNR and CDR2 is FQNEAQ (reference sequence). This CDR3 contains 12 residues. V was pared by 4 bases and J by 6 bases, with 8 bases between. CDR3 region: CASSSTSDTQYF. The CDR3 nucleotides read TGTGCCAGCAGCTCTACCTCTGATACGCAGTATTTT.

The chain combines TRBV27 with TRBJ2-5; possibly TRBD2 for D (6 bases). The germline V gene has CDR1 MNHEY and CDR2 SMNVEV (reference sequence). The CDR3 totals 13 residues. V was cut by 6 bases and J by 5 bases, with 13 bases left in between. The CDR3 DNA is TGTGCCAGCAGGAGACTAGGCGAGGAGACCCAGTACTTC. Translation: CASRRLGEETQYF.

This sequence joins TRBV29-1 and TRBJ2-2; TRBD1 aligns across 9 bases. Germline trimming cut 7 bases from V and 1 base from J; bases unmatched to any gene: 4. CDR3 length equals 14 residues. The germline V gene has CDR1 SQVTM and CDR2 ANQGSEA. The CDR3 spells CSARTGENTGELFF. The CDR3 DNA follows: TGCAGCGCTAGGACAGGGGAGAACACCGGGGAGCTGTTTTTT.

The chain joins TRBV2 to TRBJ2-4; possible D gene TRBD2, 6 bases. V shed 7 bases and J shed 7 bases, with 23 bases lying between them. This CDR3 is built from 16 residues. Per the germline V gene, CDR1 is SNHLY and CDR2 is FYNNEI. This CDR3 reads CASTGYGGERENIQYF. The CDR3 bases are TGTGCCAGCACTGGGTACGGGGGAGAAAGAGAGAACATTCAGTACTTC. Based on the CDR3 plus reference TRBV2 and TRBJ2-4, the full variable domain is EPEVTQTPSHQVTQMGQEVILRCVPISNHLYFYWYRQILGQKVEFLVSFYNNEISEKSEIFDDQFSVERPDGSNFTLKIRSTKLEDSAMYFCASTGYGGERENIQYFGAGTRLSVL.

The J gene is TRBJ1-5, the V gene TRBV5-5, with 7 bases lining up with TRBD1. The V and J ends lost 3 bases and 5 bases, in that order; junction bases with no gene match: 11. The germline gives CDR1 SGHKS, CDR2 YYEKEE (reference sequence). The CDR3 runs to 16 residues. The CDR3 protein is CASSWTGNSGDQPQHF. The CDR3 DNA sequence: TGTGCCAGCAGCTGGACAGGAAACTCGGGGGATCAGCCCCAGCATTTT.

This chain connects TRBV28 to TRBJ1-2, with TRBD1 matching over 9 bases. The CDR3 is made up of 16 amino acids. V shed 1 base and J 8 bases; nucleotides not matched to a gene: 11. CDR1 is MDHEN, CDR2 SYDVKM, per germline. The CDR3 here is CASSLFGTGILWGYTF. The CDR3 DNA reads as TGTGCCAGCAGTTTATTTGGGACAGGGATCCTATGGGGCTACACCTTC.

CDR3 protein: CASSLEGDSNQPQHF. Here the CDR3 DNA reads TGTGCCAGCAGCTTGGAGGGGGATAGCAATCAGCCCCAGCATTTT. The chain links TRBV5-5 to TRBJ1-5, with a possible D match to TRBD1 (6 bases). Trimming cost V 0 bases and J 0 bases, with 7 bases left between them. This CDR3 region has 15 residues. Germline lookup yields CDR1 SGHKS and CDR2 YYEKEE (reference sequence).

The chain recombines TRBV5-5 with TRBJ1-1; 8 bases line up with TRBD1. Germline V gene data show CDR1 as SGHKS and CDR2 as YYEKEE (reference sequence). Trimming at V came to 4 bases and at J to 5 bases, leaving 7 bases not matched to a gene. The CDR3 contains 14 residues. CDR3 residues: CASSKGQARTEAFF. The CDR3 nucleotides are TGTGCCAGCAGCAAGGGACAGGCGCGAACTGAAGCTTTCTTT.

Comment on this clone: Other nucleotide sequences from this sample produce the same CDR3. This rearrangement joins TRBV9 to TRBJ1-1, with D possibly matching TRBD1 (6 bases). The V gene's germline CDR1 is SGDLS and CDR2 YYNGEE. Trimming pared 2 bases from V and 5 bases from J, leaving 13 bases between. The CDR3 spans 14 residues. The CDR3 is CASSVQGSRTEAFF. CDR3 bases: TGTGCCAGCAGCGTCCAGGGGTCAAGGACTGAAGCTTTCTTT.

The rearrangement joins TRBV4-1 to TRBJ1-1; 10 bases line up with TRBD1. The V and J ends lost 0 bases and 3 bases, in that order; junction bases with no gene match: 10. Germline V gene data show CDR1 as MGHRA and CDR2 as YSYEKL. There are 18 residues in the CDR3. The CDR3 DNA follows: TGCGCCAGCAGCCAAGAGGCATTGACAGGGGGCGGGGACACTGAAGCTTTCTTT. It codes for CASSQEALTGGGDTEAFF.

The chain is built from TRBV5-1 and TRBJ1-1; D may be TRBD1 (5 bases). Between the trimmed V and J ends, which lost 6 bases and 1 base, there was a span of 13 bases. The CDR3 covers 14 residues. Germline V CDR1 and CDR2: SGHRS, YFSETQ. CDR3 nucleotide sequence: TGCGCCAGCATGGGAGGGGATCGGAACACTGAAGCTTTCTTT. Protein: CASMGGDRNTEAFF.

The rearrangement links TRBV5-8 to TRBJ1-1; D not certain. CDR3 length: 14 amino acids. Trimming removed 5 bases from V and 5 bases from J, with 16 bases in between. CDR1 and CDR2 (germline): SGHTS, YDEGEE. CDR3 amino acids: CASSRESPATEAFF. CDR3 DNA sequence: TGTGCCAGCAGTAGGGAGTCGCCCGCAACTGAAGCTTTCTTT.